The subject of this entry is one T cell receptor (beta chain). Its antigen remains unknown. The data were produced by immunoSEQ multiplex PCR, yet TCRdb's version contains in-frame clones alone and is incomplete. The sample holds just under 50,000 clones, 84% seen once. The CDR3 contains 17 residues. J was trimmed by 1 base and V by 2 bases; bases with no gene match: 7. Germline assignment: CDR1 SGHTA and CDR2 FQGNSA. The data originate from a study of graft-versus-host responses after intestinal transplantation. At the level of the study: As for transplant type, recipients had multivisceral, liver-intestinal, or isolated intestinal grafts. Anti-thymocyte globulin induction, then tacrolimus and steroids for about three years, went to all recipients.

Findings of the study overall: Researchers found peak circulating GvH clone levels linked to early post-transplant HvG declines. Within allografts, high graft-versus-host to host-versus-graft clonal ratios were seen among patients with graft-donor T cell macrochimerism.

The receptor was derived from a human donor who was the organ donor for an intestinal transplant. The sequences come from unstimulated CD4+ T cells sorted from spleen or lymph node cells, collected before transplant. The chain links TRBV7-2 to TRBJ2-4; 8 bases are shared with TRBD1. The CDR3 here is CASSLRTGMTAKNIQYF. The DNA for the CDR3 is TGTGCCAGCAGCTTAAGGACAGGGATGACGGCCAAAAACATTCAGTACTTC.